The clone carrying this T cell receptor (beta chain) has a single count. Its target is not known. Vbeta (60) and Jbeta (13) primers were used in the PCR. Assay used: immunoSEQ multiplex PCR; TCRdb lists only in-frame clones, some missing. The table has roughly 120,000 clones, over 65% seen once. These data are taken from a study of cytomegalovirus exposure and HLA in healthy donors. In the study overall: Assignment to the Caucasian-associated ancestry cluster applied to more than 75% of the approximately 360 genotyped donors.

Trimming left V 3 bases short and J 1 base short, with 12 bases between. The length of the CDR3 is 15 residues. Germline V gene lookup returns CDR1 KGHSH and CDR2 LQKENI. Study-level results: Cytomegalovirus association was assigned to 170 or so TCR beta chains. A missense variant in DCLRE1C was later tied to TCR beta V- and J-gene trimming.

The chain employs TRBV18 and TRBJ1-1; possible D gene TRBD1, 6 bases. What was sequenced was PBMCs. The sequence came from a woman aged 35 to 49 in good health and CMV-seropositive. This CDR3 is CASSPDRPPNTEAFF. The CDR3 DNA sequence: TGTGCCAGCTCACCCGACAGGCCCCCGAACACTGAAGCTTTCTTT.